The T cell receptor (beta chain) described here comes from a study of OX40 agonist ivuxolimab in advanced cancers. About the research overall: Anti-PD-1, anti-PD-L1 or anti-CTLA-4 therapy given earlier was allowed, and approximately 43% had some.

CDR3 length: 15 residues. V lost 3 bases and J 9 bases, leaving 18 bases between the germline ends. The V gene's germline CDR1 is KGHSH and CDR2 LQKENI. Some clones are missing from TCRdb's copy, which holds only in-frame ones; the method was immunoSEQ multiplex PCR. This sample carries about 66,000 clones, about 84% of them seen once, and the ten largest clones take approximately 0.68%. The sequence derives from an adult with an advanced solid tumor such as melanoma, head and neck, liver or kidney cancer. The input for sequencing was CD4+ or CD8+ T cells sorted from blood, taken in a trial of the OX40 agonist ivuxolimab. The gene calls are TRBV18 and TRBJ2-1, with D perhaps being TRBD1 or TRBD2 (5 bases each). In DNA, the CDR3 is TGTGCCAGCTCACCCAACGGGGCGGACACAACTGAGCAGTTCTTC. Its protein product is CASSPNGADTTEQFF.